Listed below are T cell receptor beta chains from one sample, sequenced in a study of blood T cell repertoires in COVID-19. Produced via immunoSEQ multiplex PCR; TCRdb's table is partial and in-frame only. Found here are approximately 220,000 clones, about 80% of them singletons; the top ten hold approximately 1.4%. The sequenced material came from PBMCs or T cells enriched from blood (not recorded which). The receptors originated from a woman aged 40 to 55 with acute COVID-19. The CDR3 runs from the conserved cysteine through the conserved F or W. Clone size is given for some rows only: seen once, a few or many times, or a class if the clone is expanded.

CDR3 length: 15
clone size: NA
V gene: TRBV19
CDR3 protein: CASSPDRASGNTIYF

CDR3 length: 16
clone size: NA
V gene: TRBV10-3
CDR3 protein: CAISDWAGGRGNGYTF

CDR3 length: 11
clone size: NA
V gene: TRBV27
CDR3 protein: CASPGGYGYTF

CDR3 length: 14
clone size: once
V gene: TRBV6-5
CDR3 protein: CASSRDRGTYEQYF

CDR3 length: 14
clone size: NA
V gene: TRBV7-9
CDR3 protein: CASSWRGETGELFF

CDR3 length: 14
clone size: NA
V gene: TRBV7-8
CDR3 protein: CASSLVGKADGYTF

CDR3 length: 17
clone size: many
V gene: TRBV6-1
CDR3 protein: CASSGRDSNSGANVLTF

CDR3 length: 15
clone size: NA
V gene: TRBV18
CDR3 protein: CASSPRVATNEKLFF

CDR3 length: 18
clone size: NA
V gene: TRBV28
CDR3 protein: CASSLWTSGSLMSYEQYF

CDR3 length: 12
clone size: NA
V gene: TRBV29-1
CDR3 protein: CSVEDLSMEQYF

CDR3 length: 13
clone size: NA
V gene: TRBV2
CDR3 protein: CASRGDSSYGYTF

CDR3 length: 15
clone size: once
V gene: TRBV6-2/TRBV6-3
CDR3 protein: CASSYSARGSYEQYF

CDR3 length: 14
clone size: NA
V gene: TRBV2
CDR3 protein: CASSGTSRLYEQYF

CDR3 length: 16
clone size: NA
V gene: TRBV11-3
CDR3 protein: CASSLRGTSARDTQYF

CDR3 length: 16
clone size: NA
V gene: TRBV28
CDR3 protein: CASSLQTGKVQETQYF

CDR3 length: 15
clone size: NA
V gene: TRBV19
CDR3 protein: CASKNRETAGNTIYF

CDR3 length: 20
clone size: few
V gene: TRBV14
CDR3 protein: CASSQDFEPNSPLRANVLTF

CDR3 length: 13
clone size: NA
V gene: TRBV7-2
CDR3 protein: CASRGQGAYGYTF

CDR3 length: 14
clone size: once
V gene: TRBV11-1
CDR3 protein: CASSLVARGDEQYF

CDR3 length: 18
clone size: few
V gene: TRBV10-2
CDR3 protein: CASSIPGQLPPSTDTQYF

CDR3 length: 15
clone size: NA
V gene: TRBV19
CDR3 protein: CASSTGAGLTETQYF

CDR3 length: 15
clone size: NA
V gene: TRBV29-1
CDR3 protein: CSAPYGTSGKNEQFF

CDR3 length: 14
clone size: once
V gene: TRBV27
CDR3 protein: CASSVGGHSYEQYF

CDR3 length: 15
clone size: NA
V gene: TRBV27
CDR3 protein: CASSLRLAGNNEQFF

CDR3 length: 16
clone size: NA
V gene: TRBV3-1/TRBV3-2
CDR3 protein: CASSQWSGGTPGTQYF

CDR3 length: 13
clone size: few
V gene: TRBV29-1
CDR3 protein: CSVESPANYGYTF

CDR3 length: 16
clone size: NA
V gene: TRBV3-1/TRBV3-2
CDR3 protein: CASSPLGQGLNYGYTF

CDR3 length: 16
clone size: NA
V gene: TRBV27
CDR3 protein: CASSPLAGVDKNIQYF

CDR3 length: 15
clone size: NA
V gene: TRBV7-8
CDR3 protein: CASSLGGEENYGYTF

CDR3 length: 14
clone size: NA
V gene: TRBV6-6
CDR3 protein: CASSKGGLNTEAFF

CDR3 length: 16
clone size: NA
V gene: TRBV12-2
CDR3 protein: CASRRSNLSGRTEAFF

CDR3 length: 15
clone size: NA
V gene: TRBV2
CDR3 protein: CASSSFTGFPGELFF

CDR3 length: 18
clone size: NA
V gene: TRBV18
CDR3 protein: CASSPFPSGLAGPEGQFF

CDR3 length: 13
clone size: NA
V gene: TRBV19
CDR3 protein: CASGISSYNEQFF

CDR3 length: 13
clone size: NA
V gene: TRBV5-1
CDR3 protein: CASSLWTQETQYF

CDR3 length: 12
clone size: NA
V gene: TRBV5-7
CDR3 protein: CASSCNHYGYTF

CDR3 length: 14
clone size: NA
V gene: TRBV5-5
CDR3 protein: CASSSRDRGREQYF

CDR3 length: 14
clone size: medium-sized
V gene: TRBV7-9
CDR3 protein: CASSLGSGLGGYTF

CDR3 length: 14
clone size: NA
V gene: TRBV4-1
CDR3 protein: CASSHARDSYEQYF

CDR3 length: 14
clone size: NA
V gene: TRBV29-1
CDR3 protein: CSVGRTGDTGELFF

CDR3 length: 13
clone size: NA
V gene: TRBV27
CDR3 protein: CASSFSSGGVRHF

CDR3 length: 15
clone size: once
V gene: TRBV7-9
CDR3 protein: CASSLVRQLNTEAFF

CDR3 length: 16
clone size: NA
V gene: TRBV10-3
CDR3 protein: CAISEGDSVGTDTQYF

CDR3 length: 17
clone size: NA
V gene: TRBV3-1/TRBV3-2
CDR3 protein: CASSQGLAGLNTGELFF

CDR3 length: 15
clone size: once
V gene: TRBV7-9
CDR3 protein: CASSSGPRPPSEQFF